This is a list of T cell receptor beta chains from one sample in a study of tumor-infiltrating lymphocytes in primary liver carcinoma. TCRdb fed the multiplex PCR reads into MiXCR, producing one record per CDR3 protein. The table shows about 78,000 distinct CDR3 sequences, with 70% to 80% occurring only once. The sequenced material came from liver tumor tissue from sampling region 4. The receptors originated from an older woman with primary liver carcinoma and hepatitis B virus infection. CDR3s include the opening cysteine and the closing phenylalanine or tryptophan. D genes are given only for firm matches. A clone size is listed for some rows: how often the clone was seen (once, few, many), or a class if it is expanded.

-	-	TRBV11-2	TRBJ2-7	TGTGCCAGCAGCATAGTGTCGGAGGCAGGAGGCTACGAGCAGTACTTC	CASSIVSEAGGYEQYF
-	-	TRBV11-2	TRBJ2-1	TGTGCCGGCAGCCAGGAATTGGAGAAGAATGAGCAGTTCTTC	CAGSQELEKNEQFF
-	TRBD2	TRBV5-1	TRBJ2-2	TGCGCCAGCAGATGGAGCCTAGCGGGACCGAGCATGGGGGAGCTGTTTTTT	CASRWSLAGPSMGELFF
-	-	TRBV5-1	TRBJ2-1	TGCGCCAGCAGCCTGGGTATACAGTACAATGAGCAGTTCTTC	CASSLGIQYNEQFF
-	-	TRBV6-1	TRBJ2-7	TGTGCCAGCAATGAAGGGGCGGAGGGGGGCTACAAGCAGTACTTC	CASNEGAEGGYKQYF
-	-	TRBV28	TRBJ1-1	TGTGCCAACAGTTTAAGCGCTGATGCTTTCTTT	CANSLSADAFF
many	-	TRBV6-1	TRBJ1-5	TGTGCCAGCAGTGACACGGGGGGCGGTCAGCCCCAGCATTTT	CASSDTGGGQPQHF
-	-	TRBV29-1	TRBJ2-7	TGCAGTGTTGCTAGACACTACTCCTACGAGCAGTACTTC	CSVARHYSYEQYF
-	-	TRBV4-1	TRBJ1-1	TGCGCCAGAAGCCAAGATTGCAGGCCCCTAAACACTGAAGCTTTCTTT	CARSQDCRPLNTEAFF
-	-	TRBV10-1	TRBJ2-2	TGCGCCAGGAGTGAGGTTCTATCGGGGAAGCTGTTTTTT	CARSEVLSGKLFF
-	-	TRBV28	TRBJ1-5	TGTGCCAGCAGATTATTGGTTGCCCAGGGGAACCAGCCCCAGCATTTT	CASRLLVAQGNQPQHF
-	-	TRBV6-1	TRBJ2-1	TGTACCAGCAGTATCCTGGACGGGACCTACAATGAGCAGTTCTTC	CTSSILDGTYNEQFF
-	-	TRBV11-1	TRBJ2-7	TGTACCAGCAGCCTTTGGGGGACCTCCTACGGGCAGTACTTC	CTSSLWGTSYGQYF
-	-	TRBV20-1	TRBJ2-4	TGCAGTGCTAGAGATCTTGGGGCTCCAAACATTCAGTATTTC	CSARDLGAPNIQYF
-	TRBD1	TRBV19	TRBJ1-1	TGTGCCAGTATCCCTCGGTCAGGGGGCGATGAAGCTTTCTTT	CASIPRSGGDEAFF
-	-	TRBV7-7	TRBJ2-1	TGTGCTAGCAGCTTAGGGGACTACAATGAGCAGTTCTTC	CASSLGDYNEQFF
-	TRBD1	TRBV6-2/TRBV6-3	TRBJ1-1	TGTGGCAGCGGGGGACAGGCCGAAGCTATCTTT	CGSGGQAEAIF
once	-	TRBV5-1	TRBJ1-4	TGCGCCAGCAGCTCGGGCCAGATCGGAACTAGTGAAAAACTGTTTTTT	CASSSGQIGTSEKLFF
many	-	TRBV28	TRBJ2-3	TGTGCCAGCGGAAGGTGGACTGGCACAGATACGCAGTATTTT	CASGRWTGTDTQYF
many	TRBD1	TRBV5-1	TRBJ1-4	TGCGCCAGCAGCTTGAGTGGCGGACAGGGGGCTGAAAAACTGTTTTTT	CASSLSGGQGAEKLFF
-	-	TRBV29-1	TRBJ2-3	TGCAGCGTTGAGCGAGCGGAGTGCGCAGATACGGAGTATTTT	CSVERAECADTEYF
once	-	TRBV29-1	TRBJ1-2	TGCAGCGTTGATGATCCCCGGGACCGGCATGGCTACACCTTC	CSVDDPRDRHGYTF
-	-	TRBV12-3/TRBV12-4	TRBJ2-3	TGTGCCAGCACGCGGGGCACCGCAATAAATCAGCCCCAGTATTTT	CASTRGTAINQPQYF
many	-	TRBV6-5	TRBJ1-1	TGTGCCAGCAGTTACGATGTTTCCCAGGGTAAAGCTTTCTTT	CASSYDVSQGKAFF